The text below deals with one T cell receptor beta chain. Its antigen is unidentified. These data are taken from a study of cytomegalovirus exposure and HLA in healthy donors. Primers: 60 Vbeta forward and 13 Jbeta reverse. Sequencing was performed with immunoSEQ multiplex PCR; in TCRdb, only in-frame clones are kept and a portion is missing. Among some 100,000 clones listed, around 79% were seen once. Study findings and constraints: Many donors shared some public TCRs, even though most TCR sequences were rare. As immune exposure information, only CMV serostatus was available.

Germline CDR1 SEHNR, CDR2 FQNEAQ (reference sequence). The junction had 17 bases not matched to a gene; V was cut back by 5 bases and J by 4 bases. This CDR3 has 19 amino acids. Although they were nominally healthy when sampled, donors likely had unrecorded immune exposures. The sequence was collected from a male donor in good health and CMV-seropositive. Sequencing input: PBMCs. The chain joins TRBV7-9 to TRBJ2-5, with 12 bases that match TRBD2. CDR3 sequence (DNA): TGTGCCAGCAGCCACCCCCTACTAGCGGGGGGCCCAGTGGTAGAGACCCAGTACTTC. Residues: CASSHPLLAGGPVVETQYF.